Described below is a single T cell receptor (beta chain) sequence and its context. Its antigen is currently unknown. This record belongs to a study of shared clonotypes between healthy human individuals. Regarding the study as a whole: Among non-shared clonotypes, generation probabilities were lower than among those shared by all four donors.

TCRdb's copy holds only in-frame clones and misses some; the assay was immunoSEQ multiplex PCR. The table has approximately 2,000,000 clones, about nine tenths seen once; the top ten hold approximately 0.41%. The source material was naive CD4+ T cells from PBMCs. The subset here: CD45RA+ positively selected. The TCR sequence derives from a man between 18 and 29 years old in good health. Some clones in this sample may be carry-over from other donors' samples.

The CDR3 spells CASSSQSWLAQPYYEQYF. The DNA for the CDR3 is TGTGCCAGCAGCTCCCAGTCGTGGCTAGCGCAACCCTACTACGAGCAGTACTTC. The rearrangement joins TRBV7-8 to TRBJ2-7, with a tentative D call TRBD2 (6 bases). V was trimmed by 4 bases and J by 3 bases, leaving 25 bases between them. CDR1 SGHVS and CDR2 FQNEAQ come from the germline V gene. CDR3 length: 18 amino acids.